Listed below are T cell receptor beta chains from one sample, sequenced in a study of cytomegalovirus exposure and HLA in healthy donors. The data were produced by immunoSEQ multiplex PCR, yet TCRdb's version contains in-frame clones alone and is incomplete. This table has more than 200,000 clones, roughly 79% appearing once. Input material: PBMCs. These receptors came from a man aged 18-30 years in good health and CMV-seronegative. The CDR3 runs from the conserved cysteine through the conserved F or W. A D gene is named only where the DNA matches it firmly. Clone size is given for some rows only: seen once, a few or many times, or a class if the clone is expanded.

V gene: TRBV7-2
clone size: -
J gene: TRBJ2-5
D gene: -
CDR3 DNA: TGTGCCAGCAGCTTACAAATAAGGGAGATCGAGACCCAGTACTTC
CDR3 protein: CASSLQIREIETQYF

V gene: TRBV7-6
clone size: -
J gene: TRBJ2-3
D gene: TRBD2
CDR3 DNA: TGTGCCAGCAGCCCGCGGGGGGGCACAGATACGCAGTATTTT
CDR3 protein: CASSPRGGTDTQYF

V gene: TRBV5-6
clone size: -
J gene: TRBJ2-7
D gene: -
CDR3 DNA: TGTGCCAGCAGCACCGGACAGAGCTGGGTGAACGAGCAGTACTTC
CDR3 protein: CASSTGQSWVNEQYF

V gene: TRBV28
clone size: -
J gene: TRBJ2-7
D gene: -
CDR3 DNA: TGTGCCAGTGTACAGGGTCAGGGCGAGCAGTACTTC
CDR3 protein: CASVQGQGEQYF

V gene: TRBV7-9
clone size: -
J gene: TRBJ2-1
D gene: -
CDR3 DNA: TGTGCCAGCAGCTTAGGAGGCGGGGCTTACAATGAGCAGTTCTTC
CDR3 protein: CASSLGGGAYNEQFF

V gene: TRBV29-1
clone size: few
J gene: TRBJ2-1
D gene: -
CDR3 DNA: TGCAGCGTGAACAGGGACAATGAGCAGTTCTTC
CDR3 protein: CSVNRDNEQFF

V gene: TRBV9
clone size: -
J gene: TRBJ2-3
D gene: TRBD2
CDR3 DNA: TGTGCCAGCAGCGTAGCCCCAGCGGGAGTTGGCATAGATACGCAGTATTTT
CDR3 protein: CASSVAPAGVGIDTQYF

V gene: TRBV2
clone size: once
J gene: TRBJ2-7
D gene: TRBD2
CDR3 DNA: TGTGCCAGCAGTTCCAGCGGGGCCCCCTACGAGCAGTACTTC
CDR3 protein: CASSSSGAPYEQYF

V gene: TRBV11-3
clone size: few
J gene: TRBJ2-1
D gene: -
CDR3 DNA: TGTGCCAGCAGCAACCGGGGTGAAATGGACAATGAGCAGTTCTTC
CDR3 protein: CASSNRGEMDNEQFF

V gene: TRBV28
clone size: once
J gene: TRBJ2-7
D gene: TRBD1
CDR3 DNA: TGTGCCAGCAGTCATACAGGGGGCCTAAGTCACGAGCAGTACTTC
CDR3 protein: CASSHTGGLSHEQYF

V gene: TRBV7-2
clone size: -
J gene: TRBJ1-2
D gene: TRBD1
CDR3 DNA: TGTGCCAGCAGCTTCAACAGGGGCACTTATGGCTACACCTTC
CDR3 protein: CASSFNRGTYGYTF

V gene: TRBV11-3
clone size: -
J gene: TRBJ1-1
D gene: TRBD1
CDR3 DNA: TGTGCCAGCAGCTTAAGGGGGCCTGGCACTGAAGCTTTCTTT
CDR3 protein: CASSLRGPGTEAFF

V gene: TRBV7-3
clone size: -
J gene: TRBJ2-1
D gene: TRBD1
CDR3 DNA: TGTGCCAGCAGCTTAGAAGGGACAGGGGTCAATGAGCAGTTCTTC
CDR3 protein: CASSLEGTGVNEQFF

V gene: TRBV19
clone size: -
J gene: TRBJ1-5
D gene: -
CDR3 DNA: TGTGCCAGTAGTTCCCAGGGTCATCAGCCCCAGCATTTT
CDR3 protein: CASSSQGHQPQHF

V gene: TRBV5-5
clone size: few
J gene: TRBJ1-5
D gene: -
CDR3 DNA: TGTGCCAGCAGCTTGGGGACAAAGTTCAATCAGCCCCAGCATTTT
CDR3 protein: CASSLGTKFNQPQHF

V gene: TRBV28
clone size: -
J gene: TRBJ1-1
D gene: -
CDR3 DNA: TGTGCCAGCAGTTCTGGCGCAGAGAGCGGAGCTTTCTTT
CDR3 protein: CASSSGAESGAFF

V gene: TRBV7-9
clone size: -
J gene: TRBJ2-7
D gene: TRBD1
CDR3 DNA: TGTGCCAGCAGTTCTCCGACAGGGGGCGACGAGCAGTACTTC
CDR3 protein: CASSSPTGGDEQYF

V gene: TRBV9
clone size: -
J gene: TRBJ2-5
D gene: TRBD1
CDR3 DNA: TGTGCCAGCAGCGTAGAGGGACAGGGGAGGGGAGAGACCCAGTACTTC
CDR3 protein: CASSVEGQGRGETQYF

V gene: TRBV11-2
clone size: -
J gene: TRBJ2-6
D gene: -
CDR3 DNA: TGTGCCAGCGGATCAGGCTCTGGGGCCAACGTCCTGACTTTC
CDR3 protein: CASGSGSGANVLTF

V gene: TRBV11-2
clone size: -
J gene: TRBJ2-3
D gene: -
CDR3 DNA: TGTGCCAGCAGCCCATACCAGGGGGGAGGCACAGATACGCAGTATTTT
CDR3 protein: CASSPYQGGGTDTQYF

V gene: TRBV18
clone size: -
J gene: TRBJ2-7
D gene: -
CDR3 DNA: TGTGCCAGCTCGCGGGACAGTGGGGACGAGCAGTACTTC
CDR3 protein: CASSRDSGDEQYF

V gene: TRBV6-5
clone size: -
J gene: TRBJ2-3
D gene: -
CDR3 DNA: TGTGCCAGCAGGGATCGACAGACCCGCACAGATACGCAGTATTTT
CDR3 protein: CASRDRQTRTDTQYF

V gene: TRBV6-1
clone size: once
J gene: TRBJ2-5
D gene: -
CDR3 DNA: TGTGCCAGCAGTGAAATAGACAGCCGCCAAGAGACCCAGTACTTC
CDR3 protein: CASSEIDSRQETQYF

V gene: TRBV4-2
clone size: -
J gene: TRBJ2-1
D gene: TRBD2
CDR3 DNA: TGTGCCAGCAGCCAGGTTATAGCGGGGAGCTCCTACAATGAGCAGTTCTTC
CDR3 protein: CASSQVIAGSSYNEQFF

V gene: TRBV27
clone size: -
J gene: TRBJ2-1
D gene: TRBD2
CDR3 DNA: TGTGCCAGCATGCCGACTAGCATGTCCTACAATGAGCAGTTCTTC
CDR3 protein: CASMPTSMSYNEQFF

V gene: TRBV10-1
clone size: -
J gene: TRBJ2-5
D gene: -
CDR3 DNA: TGCGCCAGCAGTGATGGAGCGTCAAAAGAGACCCAGTACTTC
CDR3 protein: CASSDGASKETQYF

V gene: TRBV5-4
clone size: -
J gene: TRBJ2-7
D gene: -
CDR3 DNA: TGTGCCAGCAGCCTCATCTCTAGCGTCCACGAGCAGTACTTC
CDR3 protein: CASSLISSVHEQYF

V gene: TRBV20-1
clone size: -
J gene: TRBJ1-3
D gene: -
CDR3 DNA: TGCAGTGCTCCCCTCGGAAACACCATATATTTT
CDR3 protein: CSAPLGNTIYF

V gene: TRBV10-3
clone size: few
J gene: TRBJ1-1
D gene: TRBD1
CDR3 DNA: TGTGCCATCAGTGAGTCCAGACAGGGGGCAGTGAACACTGAAGCTTTCTTT
CDR3 protein: CAISESRQGAVNTEAFF

V gene: TRBV9
clone size: -
J gene: TRBJ2-4
D gene: -
CDR3 DNA: TGTGCCAGCAGCCCGCCGGACTTAAGGAACATTCAGTACTTC
CDR3 protein: CASSPPDLRNIQYF

V gene: TRBV5-6
clone size: few
J gene: TRBJ2-7
D gene: TRBD1
CDR3 DNA: TGTGCCAGCAGCTTGTCCGGGACAGGACCCTCCTACGAGCAGTACTTC
CDR3 protein: CASSLSGTGPSYEQYF

V gene: TRBV5-8
clone size: few
J gene: TRBJ1-2
D gene: TRBD1
CDR3 DNA: TGTGCCAGCAGCTTGGGACAGGGGTGGGACTATGGCTACACCTTC
CDR3 protein: CASSLGQGWDYGYTF

V gene: TRBV19
clone size: -
J gene: TRBJ2-1
D gene: -
CDR3 DNA: TGTGCCAGTAGTATAGGGAGAGGGTCCTACAATGAGCAGTTCTTC
CDR3 protein: CASSIGRGSYNEQFF

V gene: TRBV9
clone size: -
J gene: TRBJ2-7
D gene: TRBD2
CDR3 DNA: TGTGCCAGCAGCCCAGCCCCGGGACTACCACTCTACGAGCAGTACTTC
CDR3 protein: CASSPAPGLPLYEQYF

V gene: TRBV7-2
clone size: -
J gene: TRBJ2-7
D gene: -
CDR3 DNA: TGTGCCAGCAGCTCACCAATCCGGGACAACTACTACGAGCAGTACTTC
CDR3 protein: CASSSPIRDNYYEQYF

V gene: TRBV19
clone size: -
J gene: TRBJ1-1
D gene: TRBD1
CDR3 DNA: TGTGCCAGTAGTTCGGACAGGGGTGACACTGAAGCTTTCTTT
CDR3 protein: CASSSDRGDTEAFF

V gene: TRBV28
clone size: -
J gene: TRBJ1-1
D gene: TRBD1
CDR3 DNA: TGTGCCAGCTTAGGAGGGGGCGTAATGGGGACTGAAGCTTTCTTT
CDR3 protein: CASLGGGVMGTEAFF

V gene: TRBV7-2
clone size: -
J gene: TRBJ2-7
D gene: -
CDR3 DNA: TGTGCCAGCAGCTTAGGATCGGCGGGTGCCAGCTCCTACGAGCAGTACTTC
CDR3 protein: CASSLGSAGASSYEQYF

V gene: TRBV5-1
clone size: few
J gene: TRBJ2-1
D gene: TRBD1
CDR3 DNA: TGCGCCAGCAGCTTGGGGGGACAGGGGTCCTACAATGAGCAGTTCTTC
CDR3 protein: CASSLGGQGSYNEQFF

V gene: TRBV2
clone size: -
J gene: TRBJ1-3
D gene: TRBD1
CDR3 DNA: TGTGCCAGCAGTGACCTACAGGGGACCTCTGGAAACACCATATATTTT
CDR3 protein: CASSDLQGTSGNTIYF

V gene: TRBV7-9
clone size: few
J gene: TRBJ1-2
D gene: -
CDR3 DNA: TGTGCCAGCAGCTTAGGACAGACAGTACCTGGCTACACCTTC
CDR3 protein: CASSLGQTVPGYTF

V gene: TRBV9
clone size: -
J gene: TRBJ2-7
D gene: -
CDR3 DNA: TGTGCCAGCAGCCCCTCACAGGAACCCCGCTACGAGCAGTACTTC
CDR3 protein: CASSPSQEPRYEQYF

V gene: TRBV5-6
clone size: -
J gene: TRBJ1-6
D gene: -
CDR3 DNA: TGTGCCAGCAGCTTGGACTCGGGGGGCTATAATTCACCCCTCCACTTT
CDR3 protein: CASSLDSGGYNSPLHF

V gene: TRBV9
clone size: -
J gene: TRBJ1-3
D gene: -
CDR3 DNA: TGTGCCAGCAGCGCCGGGGGTGGCTCTGGAAACACCATATATTTT
CDR3 protein: CASSAGGGSGNTIYF

V gene: TRBV5-4
clone size: many
J gene: TRBJ2-4
D gene: -
CDR3 DNA: TGTGCCAGCAGCTTGGACGGGGGGCTCGCCAAAAACATTCAGTACTTC
CDR3 protein: CASSLDGGLAKNIQYF

V gene: TRBV5-5
clone size: -
J gene: TRBJ2-7
D gene: -
CDR3 DNA: TGTGCCAGCAGCTTGGAAGGGGCCTACGAGCAGTACTTC
CDR3 protein: CASSLEGAYEQYF

V gene: TRBV5-4
clone size: -
J gene: TRBJ2-2
D gene: -
CDR3 DNA: TGTGCCAGCAGCGGCGGGACCGGGGAGCTGTTTTTT
CDR3 protein: CASSGGTGELFF

V gene: TRBV6-5
clone size: -
J gene: TRBJ2-6
D gene: TRBD1
CDR3 DNA: TGTGCCAGCAGTTTCAGACAGGGTTTAGGGGCCAACGTCCTGACTTTC
CDR3 protein: CASSFRQGLGANVLTF

V gene: TRBV7-9
clone size: many
J gene: TRBJ1-1
D gene: TRBD1
CDR3 DNA: TGTGCCAGCAGCCTAGACAGGGAAGGAGCTTTCTTT
CDR3 protein: CASSLDREGAFF

V gene: TRBV5-1
clone size: -
J gene: TRBJ1-1
D gene: -
CDR3 DNA: TGCGCCAGCAGCTTACAGGGCCCCGCGGACACTGAAGCTTTCTTT
CDR3 protein: CASSLQGPADTEAFF

V gene: TRBV27
clone size: -
J gene: TRBJ2-5
D gene: -
CDR3 DNA: TGTGCCAGCAGTTTAAGGGGTCGAGAGACCCAGTACTTC
CDR3 protein: CASSLRGRETQYF

V gene: TRBV5-5
clone size: -
J gene: TRBJ2-7
D gene: TRBD2
CDR3 DNA: TGTGCCAGCAGCACAAGGGAGGGCAGTAGCTCCTACGAGCAGTACTTC
CDR3 protein: CASSTREGSSSYEQYF

V gene: TRBV2
clone size: -
J gene: TRBJ2-2
D gene: -
CDR3 DNA: TGTGCCAGCAGTGAAGCCGGGAGTGCCGGGGAGCTGTTTTTT
CDR3 protein: CASSEAGSAGELFF

V gene: TRBV5-1
clone size: -
J gene: TRBJ1-1
D gene: -
CDR3 DNA: TGCGCCAGCAGCTTGGTAGGGGCTGGTGAAGCTTTCTTT
CDR3 protein: CASSLVGAGEAFF